This TCR beta chain was profiled in a study of T cell responses to AZD1222 COVID-19 vaccine (dated by TCRdb to about 2021). As for the study more broadly: TCR sequencing was performed for approximately 240 trial participants, of whom 207 were given two doses of AZD1222 and around 26 were given two doses of MenACWY control vaccine. Trial participants were enrolled by age into 18-55, 56-69 and 70-plus year subgroups, with roughly 160, 29 and 62 TCR-sequenced participants respectively.

The time point label for this specimen denotes: about 28 days (+/-7) after the second vaccine dose. Because spike-specific TCR depth and breadth did not differ between the two schedules, AZD1222 recipients who got a second dose at roughly 4 weeks were pooled with those who got a second dose at roughly 12 weeks. The vaccinee samples were drawn from two UK trials, COV001 and COV002, one of which was a single-blind randomized controlled phase 2/3 trial testing AZD1222 (ChAdOx1 nCoV-19) in healthy adults. For TCRbeta chain sequencing, PBMC samples were collected from trial participants at day 0 and at day 28 after the second dose. Paper-wide results and their limitations: After two AZD1222 doses, spike-specific TCR breadth and depth were significantly higher than at day 0 and than in MenACWY recipients. Because no day 14 peak-response samples were available, repertoires were characterized only after the peak T cell response. Conclusions about previously exposed vaccinees are limited because only a handful of AZD1222 recipients were SARS-CoV-2 seropositive at baseline. The whole spike protein was spanned by vaccine-associated CD4 TCRs, and dominant responses were seen in regions 160-218 and 743-854. The 56-69-year group was small, and its depth increase did not reach significance, likely because of low power. Participants were mostly white British and included more females than males, and it was suggested by the authors that clonal diversity may have been underestimated. Nearly half of unique spike-specific TCRs reportedly recognized epitopes outside regions mutated in the B.1.351 and B.1.1.7 variants.

This clone has a handful of counts. Its antigen is not yet known. Per-base quality was not reported, and no clone a single base away is much larger than it. The CDR3 regions of human TCRbeta chains were analyzed by immunosequencing. The paper's processing steps were these. TCRs in the repertoires were compared against a reference library of SARS-CoV-2-specific TCRs that had been generated with the MIRA antigen-specificity platform. Breadth was defined as the fraction of unique TCRs that were SARS-CoV-2-associated, and depth was defined as the fraction of total T cells that were SARS-CoV-2-associated. Using the MIRA data, each spike-specific TCR was mapped to the spike region that the TCR reacts to and placed in a CD4 or CD8 class. Log10-transformed breadth and depth values were compared by one-way ANOVA with Sidak's multiple comparisons tests. Sourced from immuneACCESS, this table was stored by TCRdb with only in-frame sequences that have V and J called. A share of the clones is absent; for the studies checked, an unresolved V gene accounts for under half, and the remainder has no known explanation. V and J calls and clone size are copied from that table; D and trimming were computed from the DNA. Here the sample has nearly 90,000 clones; about 89% occur a single time. Of the sample, 5% to 6% falls within the top ten clones.

Spanning cysteine to phenylalanine, the CDR3 consists of 14 amino acids. Here the CDR3 DNA is all that survives: 42 bases in frame from base 1. V and J are truncated by 5 bases and 5 bases respectively, leaving an intervening sequence of 10 bases. According to the germline V gene (reference sequence), CDR1 reads MNHNY and CDR2 reads SVGAGI. The receptor comes from an adult who received the AZD1222 COVID-19 vaccine. The V and J genes are TRBV6-6 and TRBJ1-6; TRBD1 could be the D gene, as 5 bases match. Sequences were derived from peripheral blood, sampled 28 days after the second AZD1222 dose. The bases are TGTGCCAGCAGTGGGACGGGTGATAATTCACCCCTCCACTTT. This yields the protein CASSGTGDNSPLHF.